This entry lists 3 T cell receptor beta chains sequenced from one sample in a study of CD8 T cells in ankylosing spondylitis. Via MiXCR, TCRdb re-called the 5' RACE reads, giving one row per CDR3 protein. The sample has under 130,000 distinct CDR3 sequences, under 30% seen once. The material sequenced was synovial fluid, either unsorted or a sorted T cell fraction (not recorded which). All receptors derive from a male donor with ankylosing spondylitis.

The chain joins TRBV5-1 to TRBJ1-1; 10 positions match TRBD1. The ends lost 4 bases at V and 6 bases at J; junction bases unmatched: 3. The V gene's germline CDR1 is SGHRS and CDR2 YFSETQ. There are 13 residues in the CDR3. The CDR3 protein is CASSLGQGAEAFF. CDR3 nucleotides: TGCGCCAGCAGCCTAGGACAGGGGGCTGAAGCTTTCTTT.

In nucleotides, the CDR3 is TGTGCCAGCAGTCCCTTGGCGGGAGAGGAGACGCAGTATTTT. Protein: CASSPLAGEETQYF. This chain joins TRBV2 and TRBJ2-3; 7 nucleotides line up with TRBD2. The CDR3 runs to 14 residues. Germline CDR1 SNHLY, CDR2 FYNNEI. Trimming removed 5 bases from V and 9 bases from J; junction bases left unmatched: 11. The full variable domain, rest sourced from reference TRBV2 and TRBJ2-3, is EPEVTQTPSHQVTQMGQEVILRCVPISNHLYFYWYRQILGQKVEFLVSFYNNEISEKSEIFDDQFSVERPDGSNFTLKIRSTKLEDSAMYFCASSPLAGEETQYFGPGTRLTVL.

Only a few counts were recorded for this clonotype. The chain combines TRBV25-1 with TRBJ2-3; D may be TRBD1 or TRBD2 (6 bases each). The length of the CDR3 is 16 residues. Germline-derived CDR1 and CDR2 are MGHDK and SYGVNS. The V end was cut by 2 bases, the J end by 2 bases, with 14 bases between. This CDR3 reads CASSEGGGKDTDTQYF. CDR3 coding DNA: TGTGCCAGCAGTGAAGGGGGCGGGAAAGACACAGATACGCAGTATTTT.